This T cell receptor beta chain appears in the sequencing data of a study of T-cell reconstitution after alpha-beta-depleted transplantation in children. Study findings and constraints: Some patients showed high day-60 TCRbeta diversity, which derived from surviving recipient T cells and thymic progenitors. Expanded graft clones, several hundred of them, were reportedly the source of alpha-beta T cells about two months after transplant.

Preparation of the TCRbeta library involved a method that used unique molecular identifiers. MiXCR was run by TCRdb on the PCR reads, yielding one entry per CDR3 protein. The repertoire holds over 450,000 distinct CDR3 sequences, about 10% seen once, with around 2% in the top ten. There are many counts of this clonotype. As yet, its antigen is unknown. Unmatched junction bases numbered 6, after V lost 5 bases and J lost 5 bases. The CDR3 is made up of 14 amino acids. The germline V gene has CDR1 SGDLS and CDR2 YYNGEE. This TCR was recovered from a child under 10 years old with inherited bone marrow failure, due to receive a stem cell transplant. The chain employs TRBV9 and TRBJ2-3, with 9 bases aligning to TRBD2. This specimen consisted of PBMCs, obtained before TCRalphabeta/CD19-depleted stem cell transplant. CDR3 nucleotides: TGTGCCAGCAGTCGAGCGGGAGGACGAGATACGCAGTATTTT. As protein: CASSRAGGRDTQYF. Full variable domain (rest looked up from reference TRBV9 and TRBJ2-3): DSGVTQTPKHLITATGQRVTLRCSPRSGDLSVYWYQQSLDQGLQFLIQYYNGEERAKGNILERFSAQQFPDLHSELNLSSLELGDSALYFCASSRAGGRDTQYFGPGTRLTVL.